The 8 T cell receptor beta chains presented below share a single source sample, sequenced in a study of blood T cell repertoires in COVID-19. TCRdb keeps only in-frame clones here, not all; method: immunoSEQ multiplex PCR. The repertoire includes roughly 250,000 clones, 86% of them detected once, and roughly 2% sits in the top ten. The sample consisted of PBMCs or T cells enriched from blood (not recorded which). All receptors come from a woman aged 50 to 60 who had recovered from COVID-19.

The rearrangement links TRBV9 to TRBJ1-2; TRBD1 matches 10 bases. The CDR3 runs to 15 residues. After removal of 3 bases from V and 4 bases from J, the junction contained 6 bases not matched to a gene. Germline V lookup: CDR1 SGDLS, CDR2 YYNGEE. CDR3 region: CASSEGTGAIYGYTF. CDR3 nucleotide sequence: TGTGCCAGCAGCGAGGGGACAGGGGCCATCTATGGCTACACCTTC.

The rearrangement joins TRBV5-1 to TRBJ2-2; a possible D gene is TRBD1 (6 bases). This CDR3 comprises 13 residues. CDR1 SGHRS and CDR2 YFSETQ come from the germline V gene. The V end was cut by 4 bases, the J end by 4 bases, with 8 bases between. The CDR3 DNA follows: TGCGCCAGCAGCCTACAGGGCACCGGGGAGCTGTTTTTT. Its translation is CASSLQGTGELFF.

Worth noting for this clone: Other DNA sequences in the sample encode the same CDR3. The chain combines TRBV19 with TRBJ2-1; TRBD2 matches at 12 bases. V trimming: 9 bases; J trimming: 4 bases; junction bases outside the gene matches: 4. Looked up from germline, CDR1 is LNHDA and CDR2 is SQIVND (reference sequence). CDR3 length equals 14 residues. The CDR3 loop is CASGTSGRYNEQFF. CDR3 in DNA: TGTGCCAGCGGGACTAGCGGGCGATACAATGAGCAGTTCTTC.

This chain links TRBV2 with TRBJ2-2, with a weak D call TRBD1 (6 bases). V lost 6 bases and J 6 bases, leaving 8 bases between the germline ends. The CDR3 spans 12 residues. Germline assignment: CDR1 SNHLY and CDR2 FYNNEI. CDR3 sequence (DNA): TGTGCCAGCAGCAACAGGGCCGGGGAGCTGTTTTTT. As protein: CASSNRAGELFF.

This rearrangement joins TRBV12-3 or TRBV12-4 to TRBJ1-2; D is ambiguous. The ends were cut back, 3 bases at V and 7 bases at J, with 12 bases in the middle. This CDR3 is 13 amino acids long. CDR3 in amino acids: CASSFSNGGGYTF. The CDR3 DNA is TGTGCCAGCAGTTTCTCTAACGGAGGTGGCTACACCTTC.

The chain employs TRBV28 and TRBJ1-1, with TRBD1 identical over 9 bases. Per germline, CDR1 MDHEN and CDR2 SYDVKM. The CDR3 is 12 amino acids. Trimming at V came to 6 bases and at J to 11 bases, leaving 7 bases not matched to a gene. Here the CDR3 DNA reads TGTGCCAGCAGGGGGGGGACAGGGCAGGCTTTCTTT. It translates to CASRGGTGQAFF.

The V call is TRBV9, the J call TRBJ2-1, with D perhaps matching TRBD1 (6 bases). The V end was cut by 0 bases, the J end by 4 bases, with 8 bases between. This CDR3 has 14 residues. The germline V gene encodes CDR1 SGDLS and CDR2 YYNGEE. For the CDR3, the DNA is TGTGCCAGCAGCGTAGCACAGGGATACAATGAGCAGTTCTTC. This encodes CASSVAQGYNEQFF.

This clone appeared once. The chain recombines TRBV5-1 with TRBJ2-1; no definite D call. Germline V lookup: CDR1 SGHRS, CDR2 YFSETQ. The CDR3 spans 16 residues. Between the trimmed V and J ends, which lost 2 bases and 0 bases, there was a span of 12 bases. CDR3 protein: CASSLPALSSYNEQFF. The DNA of the CDR3 is TGCGCCAGCAGCTTACCAGCGCTCTCCTCCTACAATGAGCAGTTCTTC.